The source of this T cell receptor (beta chain) is a study of shared clonotypes between healthy human individuals. Donors were Caucasian adults residing in Nashville, Tennessee, USA. Assay used: immunoSEQ multiplex PCR; TCRdb lists only in-frame clones, some missing. The data show more than 400,000 clones, 81% seen once. To note about this clone: A far larger clone is one base from this, pointing to a likely read error. The sample contains more than one DNA sequence encoding this CDR3.

Germline V gene lookup returns CDR1 MDHEN and CDR2 SYDVKM. This CDR3 spans 16 amino acids. The chain combines TRBV28 with TRBJ2-6; D tentatively reads TRBD1 or TRBD2 (5 bases each). What was sequenced was PBMCs. The source is a middle-aged woman in good health. Some clones in this sample may be carry-over from other donors' samples. CDR3 nucleotides: TGTGCCAGCAGTTTATTACGGGATACTGGGGCCAACGTACTGACTTTC. Encoded protein: CASSLLRDTGANVLTF.